This T cell receptor beta chain was captured by sequencing in a study of blood T cell repertoires in COVID-19. V dropped 1 base and J dropped 4; count of bases not matched to a gene: 4. In germline, CDR1 is MGHDK, CDR2 SYGVNS. The CDR3 contains 15 residues. Profiled with immunoSEQ multiplex PCR; TCRdb holds only in-frame clones, not every one. The sample has roughly 350,000 clones, more than 75% seen once. This TCR was recovered from a woman between 50 and 59 years old with COVID-19, enrolled during active disease. The chain uses TRBV25-1 and TRBJ1-2; 9 nucleotides agree with TRBD1. The source material was peripheral blood. The CDR3 sequence: CASSESRQGGYGYTF. CDR3 coding DNA: TGTGCCAGCAGTGAATCGCGACAGGGGGGCTATGGCTACACCTTC.